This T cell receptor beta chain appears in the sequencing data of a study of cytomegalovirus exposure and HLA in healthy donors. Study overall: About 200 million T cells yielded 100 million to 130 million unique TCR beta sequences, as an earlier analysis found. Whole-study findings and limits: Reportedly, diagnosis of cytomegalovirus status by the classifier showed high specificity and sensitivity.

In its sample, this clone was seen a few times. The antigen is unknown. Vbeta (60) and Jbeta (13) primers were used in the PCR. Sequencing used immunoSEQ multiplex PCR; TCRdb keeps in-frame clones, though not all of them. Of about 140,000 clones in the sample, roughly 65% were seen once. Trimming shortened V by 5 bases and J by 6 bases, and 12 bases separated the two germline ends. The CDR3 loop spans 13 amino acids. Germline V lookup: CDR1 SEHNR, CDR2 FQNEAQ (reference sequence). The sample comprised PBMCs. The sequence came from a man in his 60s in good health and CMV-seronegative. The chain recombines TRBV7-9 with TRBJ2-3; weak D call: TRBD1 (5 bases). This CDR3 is CASSPRAGDTQYF. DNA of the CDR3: TGTGCCAGCAGCCCCAGGGCCGGGGATACGCAGTATTTT.